These 26 T cell receptor beta chains were all obtained from the same sample, sequenced in a study of neurological immune-mediated disorders. TCRdb used MiXCR to reprocess the 5' RACE reads, holding one entry per CDR3 protein. This repertoire shows roughly 100,000 distinct CDR3 sequences, roughly 3.3% found once; its top ten account for under 3.5%. Source material: PBMCs. Receptor source: a woman in her fifties or sixties with multiple sclerosis.

This clonotype appeared many times. This sequence joins TRBV12-3 or TRBV12-4 and TRBJ2-2; 9 bases line up with TRBD1. J was trimmed by 8 bases and V by 6 bases; bases with no gene match: 10. This CDR3 is built from 15 residues. The CDR3 nucleotides read TGTGCCAGCAGCCCCGGGACAGGGCGTACGGGGGAGCTGTTTTTT. Encoded protein: CASSPGTGRTGELFF.

This clonotype was picked up many times. This chain links TRBV29-1 with TRBJ2-7; 7 bases line up with TRBD2. The CDR3 covers 12 residues. J was trimmed by 5 bases and V by 7 bases; bases with no gene match: 8. Germline CDR1 reads SQVTM; CDR2 reads ANQGSEA. CDR3 protein: CSAGRLNDEQYF. DNA for the CDR3: TGCAGCGCCGGGAGGCTCAACGACGAGCAGTACTTC.

The chain employs TRBV7-9 and TRBJ1-5; weak D call: TRBD1 (5 bases). Trimming cost V 4 bases and J 4 bases, with 11 bases left between them. CDR1 is SEHNR and CDR2 is FQNEAQ in the germline V gene (reference sequence). This CDR3 is 14 amino acids long. CDR3 DNA: TGTGCCAGCAGCTCAGGACACGGGAATCAGCCCCAGCATTTT. Amino acid sequence: CASSSGHGNQPQHF. Drawing the rest from reference TRBV7-9 and TRBJ1-5, the complete variable domain is DTGVSQNPRHKITKRGQNVTFRCDPISEHNRLYWYRQTLGQGPEFLTYFQNEAQLEKSRLLSDRFSAERPKGSFSTLEIQRTEQGDSAMYLCASSSGHGNQPQHFGDGTRLSIL.

This clonotype was counted ten times or more. The chain is built from TRBV5-1 and TRBJ2-5; D is possibly TRBD1 (5 bases). The V gene's germline CDR1 is SGHRS and CDR2 YFSETQ. CDR3 length: 14 residues. V lost 5 bases, J lost 5 bases, and 16 bases lay in between. The CDR3 DNA sequence: TGCGCCAGCAGTGTAGGGGCGCTTTCGGAGACCCAGTACTTC. Translated: CASSVGALSETQYF. Full variable domain (remainder filled in from reference TRBV5-1 and TRBJ2-5): KAGVTQTPRYLIKTRGQQVTLSCSPISGHRSVSWYQQTPGQGLQFLFEYFSETQRNKGNFPGRFSGRQFSNSRSEMNVSTLELGDSALYLCASSVGALSETQYFGPGTRLLVL.

V is TRBV18 and J is TRBJ2-7; TRBD2 is a possible D gene (6 bases). CDR1 and CDR2 from the germline V gene are KGHSH and LQKENI. V was clipped by 4 bases and J by 0 bases, with 7 bases between them. The CDR3 covers 13 residues. The CDR3 nucleotides are TGTGCCAGCTCACGGGGGGACTCCTACGAGCAGTACTTC. It encodes CASSRGDSYEQYF.

This clonotype has at least ten counts. V and J are TRBV20-1 and TRBJ2-1; D might be TRBD1 (7 bases). This CDR3 is 15 amino acids long. CDR1 is DFQATT, CDR2 SNEGSKA, per germline (reference sequence). V dropped 7 bases and J dropped 0 bases, with 16 bases sitting between them. The CDR3 bases are TGCAGTGTTCGGGGGACAGTGAACTCCTACAATGAGCAGTTCTTC. The encoded protein is CSVRGTVNSYNEQFF.

This clonotype came up many times. Compared with germline, one end of the junction differs, possibly owing to a read error. The genes are TRBV7-2 and TRBJ2-5, with 10 bases lining up with TRBD2. CDR1 is SGHTA and CDR2 is FQGNSA in the germline V gene. The CDR3 loop spans 15 amino acids. The CDR3 DNA sequence: TGTGCCAGCAGTTTAGCGGGGGGCGAACAAGAGACCCAGTACTTC. Amino acids: CASSLAGGEQETQYF.

This clonotype was observed at least ten times. The V and J genes are TRBV11-3 and TRBJ2-5, with D possibly called TRBD1 or TRBD2 (5 bases each). Germline assignment: CDR1 SGHNT and CDR2 YENEEA. CDR3 length equals 16 residues. V lost 5 bases and J 0 bases, leaving 16 bases between the germline ends. Written as DNA, the CDR3 is TGTGCCAGCAGCACAAGTTATACGGGGCACCAAGAGACCCAGTACTTC. Translating gives CASSTSYTGHQETQYF.

This clonotype has a count of ten or more. The chain carries TRBV19 and TRBJ1-5; D uncertain. The V gene lost 1 base and the J gene lost 6 bases, with 7 bases spanning the gap. There are 13 residues in the CDR3. The V gene's germline CDR1 is LNHDA and CDR2 SQIVND (reference sequence). CDR3: CASSIGRSQPQHF. CDR3 in DNA: TGTGCCAGTAGTATAGGTAGGAGTCAGCCCCAGCATTTT.

The count of this clonotype is one. A much larger clone lies a single base off, so this may be a read error. J is TRBJ1-2 and V is TRBV20-1, with unresolved D. Germline CDR1 DFQATT, CDR2 SNEGSKA (reference sequence). This CDR3 contains 12 residues. The germline V and J ends were trimmed by 5 bases and 6 bases, with 13 bases remaining between them. In DNA form, the CDR3 reads TGCAGTGCTGAACATCCGCCCAATGGCTACACCTTC. The encoded protein is CSAEHPPNGYTF.

This chain links TRBV4-1 with TRBJ1-1; 7 bases agree with TRBD1. This CDR3 has 19 residues. V shed 0 bases and J 0 bases; nucleotides not matched to a gene: 13. The germline gives CDR1 MGHRA, CDR2 YSYEKL. Written as DNA, the CDR3 is TGCGCCAGCAGCCAAGAGGGGTTTGGGGACAGCCTCATGAACACTGAAGCTTTCTTT. This gives the protein CASSQEGFGDSLMNTEAFF.

There are many counts of this clonotype. The rearrangement joins TRBV6-5 to TRBJ1-5; no firm D call. Germline assignment: CDR1 MNHEY and CDR2 SVGAGI. This CDR3 region has 14 residues. Trimming took off 4 bases at V and 3 bases at J, with 10 bases between the two ends. CDR3 residues: CASSSMKNNQPQHF. The CDR3, as DNA: TGTGCCAGCAGTTCGATGAAAAACAATCAGCCCCAGCATTTT.

This clonotype was found many times. The chain combines TRBV4-2 with TRBJ2-1; D gene ambiguous. Between the trimmed V and J ends, which lost 2 bases and 6 bases, there was a span of 2 bases. The germline CDR1 and CDR2 sequences are LGHNA and YNFKEQ. The length of the CDR3 is 11 residues. CDR3 nucleotides: TGTGCCAGCAGCCAACTCAATGAGCAGTTCTTC. This codes for CASSQLNEQFF.

This clonotype was seen many times. The chain is built from TRBV10-1 and TRBJ2-2; 9 nucleotides align to TRBD2. Germline V gene lookup returns CDR1 WNHNN and CDR2 SYGVQD (reference sequence). V lost 3 bases and J lost 3; bases outside the gene matches: 5. The CDR3 is 16 amino acids. CDR3 amino acids: CASSESGGPDTGELFF. The CDR3 DNA follows: TGCGCCAGCAGTGAAAGCGGGGGGCCAGACACCGGGGAGCTGTTTTTT.

This clonotype appeared many times. The chain joins TRBV6-2 or TRBV6-3 to TRBJ2-3; possibly TRBD1 for D (7 bases). CDR1 is MNHEY, CDR2 SVGEGT, per germline. The CDR3 covers 16 residues. Trimming shortened V by 2 bases and J by 3 bases, and 15 bases separated the two germline ends. CDR3 loop: CASSYGAGGFTDTQYF. CDR3 nucleotides: TGTGCCAGCAGTTACGGGGCAGGGGGGTTTACAGATACGCAGTATTTT.

This clonotype was seen repeatedly, ten times or more. The genes are TRBV9 and TRBJ2-3, with a possible D match to TRBD2 (6 bases). This CDR3 has 14 amino acids. V was pared by 0 bases and J by 2 bases, with 7 bases between. Germline loops: CDR1 SGDLS, CDR2 YYNGEE. The CDR3 reads CASSVAGVTDTQYF. CDR3 in DNA: TGTGCCAGCAGCGTAGCGGGGGTCACAGATACGCAGTATTTT.

This clonotype was seen at least ten times. The chain links TRBV7-3 to TRBJ2-5; 7 positions match TRBD1. V dropped 5 bases and J dropped 5; count of bases not matched to a gene: 11. This CDR3 is 15 amino acids long. Germline V gene data show CDR1 as SGHTA and CDR2 as FQGTGA. The CDR3 here is CASSPQTGPFETQYF. The CDR3 coding sequence is TGTGCCAGCAGCCCTCAGACAGGGCCTTTCGAGACCCAGTACTTC.

This clonotype was seen many times. The chain couples TRBV5-5 to TRBJ2-3, with a weak D call TRBD1 (5 bases). Germline V lookup: CDR1 SGHKS, CDR2 YYEKEE (reference sequence). This CDR3 is built from 14 residues. Trimming shortened V by 4 bases and J by 6 bases, and 15 bases separated the two germline ends. CDR3 sequence reads: CASSLQGEGDTQYF. The CDR3 DNA is TGTGCCAGCAGCCTACAAGGGGAAGGGGATACGCAGTATTTT.

Notes on this clonotype: This may arise from a read error, as a much more abundant clone is one base away. The rearrangement links TRBV7-8 to TRBJ1-2; the D gene is possibly TRBD1 (5 bases). This CDR3 spans 14 amino acids. Germline V gene data show CDR1 as SGHVS and CDR2 as FQNEAQ. The germline V and J ends were trimmed by 5 bases and 4 bases, with 14 bases remaining between them. The CDR3 is CASSDNRTAYGYTF. The CDR3 DNA reads as TGTGCCAGCAGCGACAACAGGACTGCCTATGGCTACACCTTC.

This clonotype was seen many times. The genes are TRBV20-1 and TRBJ2-7; TRBD1 might be the D (6 bases). Trimming shortened V by 0 bases and J by 0 bases, and 9 bases separated the two germline ends. In germline, CDR1 is DFQATT, CDR2 SNEGSKA (reference sequence). CDR3 length: 14 amino acids. CDR3 bases: TGCAGTGCTAGAGATCGGACAGCCTCCTACGAGCAGTACTTC. It encodes CSARDRTASYEQYF.

This clonotype was seen many times. The rearrangement links TRBV6-2 or TRBV6-3 to TRBJ1-1; 10 bases are a match to TRBD1. The CDR3 sequence is 14 residues long. J gave up 3 bases and V 6 bases, and 4 bases lay outside the gene matches. CDR1 MNHEY and CDR2 SVGEGT come from the germline V gene. DNA of the CDR3: TGTGCCAGCAGGCGACAGGGGGCGGACACTGAAGCTTTCTTT. Translated, it gives CASRRQGADTEAFF.

This clonotype was counted ten times or more. This rearrangement joins TRBV7-2 to TRBJ2-5; 12 bases are a match to TRBD2. The CDR3 runs 20 residues. J was trimmed by 4 bases and V by 1 base; bases with no gene match: 16. Germline CDR1 reads SGHTA; CDR2 reads FQGNSA. The DNA of the CDR3 is TGTGCCAGCAGCTTAGTCACTAGCGGGGGGACCCGGCAGCGAGGAGAGACCCAGTACTTC. This sequence encodes CASSLVTSGGTRQRGETQYF.

This clonotype was found a few times. V gene TRBV7-2 combines with J gene TRBJ2-3, with 9 bases matching TRBD2. In germline, CDR1 is SGHTA, CDR2 FQGNSA. CDR3 size: 15 residues. V lost 4 bases to trimming and J lost 7 bases; unmatched junction nucleotides: 9. Written as DNA, the CDR3 is TGTGCCAGCAGCTCCAGCGGGGGGCCGGGGTATACGCAGTATTTT. Amino acids: CASSSSGGPGYTQYF.

There are many counts of this clonotype. The V call is TRBV20-1, the J call TRBJ1-2, with 10 bases that match TRBD1. Germline values: CDR1 DFQATT, CDR2 SNEGSKA (reference sequence). With 5 bases clipped from V and 3 bases from J, the junction kept 6 bases outside the gene matches. The CDR3 runs 14 residues. CDR3 in amino acids: CSAGSGTGDYGYTF. The CDR3 DNA reads TGCAGTGCTGGTAGTGGGACAGGGGACTATGGCTACACCTTC.

The sample holds many counts of this clonotype. V and J are TRBV10-3 and TRBJ2-3, with 7 bases that match TRBD1. After removal of 5 bases from V and 0 bases from J, the junction contained 2 bases not matched to a gene. CDR1 is ENHRY and CDR2 is SYGVKD in the germline V gene. The CDR3 sequence is 14 residues long. The CDR3 bases are TGTGCCATCAGTAGGGACAGCAGCACAGATACGCAGTATTTT. Its protein is CAISRDSSTDTQYF.

This clonotype was observed at least ten times. V and J are TRBV29-1 and TRBJ2-3, with D possibly being TRBD2 (5 bases). V lost 6 bases and J lost 6, with 10 bases in between. Per germline, CDR1 SQVTM and CDR2 ANQGSEA. The CDR3 runs 11 residues. The CDR3 sequence: CSVPRGDTQYF. The CDR3 DNA reads as TGCAGCGTGCCCCGAGGGGATACGCAGTATTTT.